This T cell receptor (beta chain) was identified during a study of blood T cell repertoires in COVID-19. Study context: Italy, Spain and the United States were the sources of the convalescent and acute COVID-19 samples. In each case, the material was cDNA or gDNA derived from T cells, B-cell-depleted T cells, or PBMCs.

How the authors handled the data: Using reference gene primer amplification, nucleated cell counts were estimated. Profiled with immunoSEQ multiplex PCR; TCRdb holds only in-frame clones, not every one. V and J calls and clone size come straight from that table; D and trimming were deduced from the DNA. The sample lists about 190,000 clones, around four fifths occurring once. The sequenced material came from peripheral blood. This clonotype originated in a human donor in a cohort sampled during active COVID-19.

CDR3 nucleotide sequence: TGCGCCAGCAGCCAACCCCGGACAGGTTGGGGTGAAAAACTGTTTTTT. As protein: CASSQPRTGWGEKLFF. J is TRBJ1-4 and V is TRBV4-1; the match to TRBD1 covers 7 bases. CDR1 is MGHRA and CDR2 is YSYEKL in the germline V gene. This CDR3 is built from 16 residues. V shed 2 bases and J 7 bases; nucleotides not matched to a gene: 10.